The rows below give T cell receptor beta chains drawn from one sample of a study of blood T cell repertoires in COVID-19. Profiled with immunoSEQ multiplex PCR; TCRdb holds only in-frame clones, not every one. The top ten hold 7.2% of the sample, which has about 220,000 clones, around three quarters seen once. Sequenced material: peripheral blood. The receptor source for this set is a woman in her seventies with acute or convalescent COVID-19. Each CDR3 is given with its conserved first and last residue. D genes are given only for firm matches. Clone size is stated in some rows and not others, as once, few, many or a class when expanded.

j_gene	abundance	d_gene	len	v_gene	CDR3aa	CDR3nt
TRBJ2-1	-	-	13	TRBV2	CASSGGLRLQLFF	TGTGCCAGCAGTGGAGGACTACGCTTGCAACTGTTCTTC
TRBJ2-2	-	-	14	TRBV24-1	CATSGPTSTGELFF	TGTGCCACCAGTGGCCCGACTAGCACCGGGGAGCTGTTTTTT
TRBJ2-1	-	TRBD2	15	TRBV18	CASSPTSGGRDEQFF	TGTGCCAGCTCACCTACTAGCGGGGGTAGAGATGAGCAGTTCTTC
TRBJ2-5	few	-	15	TRBV6-2/TRBV6-3	CASSYIRPREETQYF	TGTGCCAGCAGTTACATCAGGCCGCGGGAAGAGACCCAGTACTTC
TRBJ1-1	once	-	13	TRBV24-1	CATSERQSTEAFF	TGTGCCACCAGTGAGAGACAGAGCACTGAAGCTTTCTTT
TRBJ2-1	once	-	14	TRBV10-2	CASSDDISYNEQFF	TGCGCCAGCAGTGATGACATCTCCTACAATGAGCAGTTCTTC
TRBJ2-3	-	-	15	TRBV30	CAWSVSSQGAGTQYF	TGTGCCTGGAGTGTATCTAGTCAGGGCGCAGGAACGCAGTATTTT
TRBJ2-7	-	-	13	TRBV27	CASMGGASYEQYF	TGTGCCTCCATGGGGGGAGCTTCCTACGAGCAGTACTTC
TRBJ2-1	-	-	15	TRBV7-2	CASSPPGALRNEQFF	TGTGCCAGCAGCCCCCCAGGGGCCCTGAGAAATGAGCAGTTCTTC
TRBJ1-1	-	-	16	TRBV3-1/TRBV3-2	CASSQRTSRGNTEAFF	TGTGCCAGCAGCCAAAGGACGTCTAGGGGGAACACTGAAGCTTTCTTT
TRBJ2-7	-	-	12	TRBV7-9	CASSAQDYEQYF	TGTGCCAGCAGCGCGCAGGATTACGAGCAGTACTTC
TRBJ1-3	few	-	14	TRBV4-3	CASSQDYRGNTIYF	TGCGCCAGCAGCCAAGACTACAGGGGAAACACCATATATTTT
TRBJ1-1	-	-	16	TRBV5-6	CASSHSTTLLTVEAFF	TGTGCCAGCAGCCATAGTACGACCCTACTTACAGTTGAAGCTTTCTTT
TRBJ2-1	-	TRBD1	14	TRBV10-2	CASRGTGPYNEQFF	TGCGCCAGCAGAGGGACAGGGCCCTACAATGAGCAGTTCTTC
TRBJ2-4	-	TRBD1	15	TRBV7-8	CASSEDRSTKNIQYF	TGTGCCAGCAGCGAGGACAGGTCCACCAAAAACATTCAGTACTTC
TRBJ1-1	-	TRBD1	15	TRBV14	CASSPYDRVVTEAFF	TGTGCCAGCAGCCCCTATGACAGGGTTGTCACTGAAGCTTTCTTT
TRBJ1-1	-	-	14	TRBV5-1	CASSLRVLTTEAFF	TGCGCCAGCAGCTTGAGAGTGCTTACGACTGAAGCTTTCTTT
TRBJ2-2	-	-	18	TRBV11-3	CASSLDGLVKENTGELFF	TGTGCCAGCAGCTTAGATGGTCTAGTGAAAGAGAACACCGGGGAGCTGTTTTTT
TRBJ2-3	-	TRBD2	14	TRBV2	CASRRTSGTDTQYF	TGTGCCAGCAGACGGACTAGCGGCACAGATACGCAGTATTTT
TRBJ2-3	-	-	14	TRBV5-1	CASSVPSGTDTQYF	TGCGCCAGCAGCGTCCCTAGCGGCACAGATACGCAGTATTTT
TRBJ1-2	-	TRBD1	16	TRBV30	CAWIESRTGFNYGYTF	TGTGCCTGGATAGAGTCAAGGACAGGCTTTAACTATGGCTACACCTTC
TRBJ2-3	-	-	14	TRBV27	CASSLSGVGGTQYF	TGTGCCAGCAGTTTATCAGGGGTCGGGGGTACGCAGTATTTT
TRBJ2-5	-	TRBD2	15	TRBV24-1	CATSFTSGGGETQYF	TGTGCCACCAGTTTTACTAGCGGGGGTGGAGAGACCCAGTACTTC
TRBJ1-1	-	TRBD1	15	TRBV6-5	CASSYQQGKGTEAFF	TGTGCCAGCAGTTATCAACAGGGGAAGGGCACTGAAGCTTTCTTT
TRBJ2-3	-	TRBD2	15	TRBV5-1	CASRPGTSRTDTQYF	TGCGCCAGCAGACCCGGGACTAGCCGCACAGATACGCAGTATTTT
TRBJ1-5	-	TRBD1	16	TRBV24-1	CATSGYGTGLKQPQHF	TGTGCCACCAGTGGCTACGGGACAGGGTTGAAACAGCCCCAGCATTTT
TRBJ1-1	-	-	13	TRBV20-1	CSASRGMGTEAFF	TGCAGTGCTAGTCGGGGGATGGGCACTGAAGCTTTCTTT
TRBJ2-1	few	TRBD1	16	TRBV13	CASSYYRGQGMDEQFF	TGTGCCAGCAGCTACTACAGGGGGCAGGGGATGGATGAGCAGTTCTTC
TRBJ2-5	-	-	16	TRBV6-2/TRBV6-3	CASSSDRIGARETQYF	TGTGCCAGCAGCTCCGACCGAATAGGGGCCCGGGAGACCCAGTACTTC
TRBJ2-1	-	-	15	TRBV9	CASSVERYSYNEQFF	TGTGCCAGCAGCGTGGAGCGGTACTCCTACAATGAGCAGTTCTTC
TRBJ2-3	-	TRBD1	16	TRBV20-1	CSASRRTGFVTDTQYF	TGCAGTGCTAGTCGCAGGACAGGGTTTGTAACAGATACGCAGTATTTT
TRBJ2-3	-	TRBD2	15	TRBV6-6	CASSYLGTMTDTQYF	TGTGCCAGCAGTTACCTCGGGACTATGACAGATACGCAGTATTTT
TRBJ2-3	-	-	14	TRBV28	CASSRGQGTDTQYF	TGTGCCAGCTCTCGAGGGCAGGGGACAGATACGCAGTATTTT